The 23 T cell receptor beta chains below come from one sample, sequenced in a study of human T cells and chemical hapten exposure. The time point was: patch test 3, about 24 weeks after DPC sensitization. Treatment noted: therapeutic diphenylcyclopropenone sensitization with weekly scalp DPC. MiXCR was run by TCRdb on the RACE reads, yielding one entry per CDR3 protein. The sample consists of over 55,000 distinct CDR3 sequences, around 10% of them appearing once. The sequenced sample was whole blood, obtained in connection with sensitization to the hapten diphenylcyclopropenone (DPC). The receptor set was obtained from a woman aged 50 to 65 with alopecia areata. Some clones in this sample may be carry-over from other donors' samples.

In this sample, this clonotype turned up many times. This chain uses TRBV12-3 or TRBV12-4 with TRBJ2-1; D perhaps matches TRBD1 (6 bases). The V gene lost 6 bases and the J gene lost 7 bases, with 16 bases spanning the gap. This CDR3 spans 14 amino acids. The CDR3 nucleotides are TGTGCCAGCAGCTGGGGGCCGGGTGCTAATGAGCAGTTCTTC. It is translated as CASSWGPGANEQFF.

As for this clonotype: This sequence may be a read error, since a much larger clone differs from it by one base. The chain links TRBV5-4 to TRBJ2-2, with 9 bases matching TRBD1. CDR3 length: 15 amino acids. Germline V lookup: CDR1 SGHNT, CDR2 YYREEE (reference sequence). V was clipped by 4 bases and J by 2 bases; unmatched bases: 3. The CDR3 bases are TGTGCCAGCAGCAGGACAGGGGACAACACCGGGGAGCTGTTTTTT. Protein: CASSRTGDNTGELFF.

This clonotype was seen many times. Mismatch with germline at one junction end may stem from a read error. V is TRBV10-2 and J is TRBJ2-3; 10 bases match TRBD2. Germline V gene sequence: CDR1 WSHSY, CDR2 SAAADI. This CDR3 is 15 amino acids long. The CDR3 DNA reads TGCGCCAGCATTGAGCGGGGGGGTGGCACAGATACGCAGTATTTT. Its protein is CASIERGGGTDTQYF.

This clonotype was seen ten or more times. The chain is built from TRBV19 and TRBJ1-2; TRBD1 aligns across 9 bases. After removal of 5 bases from V and 4 bases from J, the junction contained 5 bases not matched to a gene. The V gene's germline CDR1 is LNHDA and CDR2 SQIVND (reference sequence). CDR3 size: 14 residues. CDR3: CASSLPGQGYGYTF. The DNA for the CDR3 is TGTGCCAGTAGTCTACCGGGACAGGGCTATGGCTACACCTTC.

This clonotype was found many times. V gene TRBV12-3 or TRBV12-4 combines with J gene TRBJ2-5; D gene uncertain. The germline V and J ends were trimmed by 3 bases and 2 bases, with 13 bases remaining between them. CDR3 length: 15 residues. The CDR3: CASSFRLVGQETQYF. DNA for the CDR3: TGTGCCAGCAGTTTTCGGCTAGTGGGACAAGAGACCCAGTACTTC.

In its sample, this clonotype was seen many times. The chain carries TRBV11-2 and TRBJ1-1, with 12 bases lining up with TRBD1. V shed 5 bases and J 10 bases; nucleotides not matched to a gene: 11. The CDR3 has 15 amino acids. CDR1 SGHAT and CDR2 FQNNGV come from the germline V gene. CDR3 sequence reads: CASSASGTGGLVAFF. CDR3 nucleotide sequence: TGTGCCAGCAGCGCTTCCGGGACAGGGGGCTTAGTAGCTTTCTTT.

The chain has TRBV4-2 and TRBJ2-1; 9 bases align to TRBD1. This CDR3 is 15 amino acids long. The trim removed 0 bases at V and 6 bases at J, leaving 3 bases unmatched. The germline V gene encodes CDR1 LGHNA and CDR2 YNFKEQ. CDR3 DNA sequence: TGTGCCAGCAGCCAAGAAGGGACAGGGACCAATGAGCAGTTCTTC. It specifies CASSQEGTGTNEQFF.

The J gene is TRBJ1-1, the V gene TRBV14, with TRBD1 identical over 7 bases. The CDR3 contains 15 residues. V was clipped by 6 bases and J by 2 bases; unmatched bases: 9. Germline values: CDR1 SGHDN, CDR2 FVKESK. Here the CDR3 DNA reads TGTGCCAGCAGTCAATGGGACAGTCGAAACACTGAAGCTTTCTTT. Residues: CASSQWDSRNTEAFF.

The chain is built from TRBV5-6 and TRBJ1-1; D not certain. The CDR3 is 12 amino acids. CDR1 is SGHDT, CDR2 YYEEEE, per germline. V dropped 3 bases and J dropped 6 bases, with 9 bases sitting between them. This chain's CDR3 is CASSSARAEAFF. The CDR3 bases are TGTGCCAGCAGCTCGGCTCGCGCTGAAGCTTTCTTT.

The rearrangement links TRBV28 to TRBJ1-1; D uncertain. Germline assignment: CDR1 MDHEN and CDR2 SYDVKM. V was trimmed by 5 bases and J by 1 base, leaving 14 bases between them. There are 15 residues in the CDR3. The CDR3 DNA reads TGTGCCAGCAGTCCTACGAGTTTGCGGAACACTGAAGCTTTCTTT. It specifies CASSPTSLRNTEAFF.

The V call is TRBV7-9, the J call TRBJ2-3; D remains ambiguous. The CDR3 is made up of 13 amino acids. V lost 5 bases to trimming and J lost 6 bases, with 12 bases between them. Germline CDR1 SEHNR, CDR2 FQNEAQ (reference sequence). The CDR3 sequence is CASSLHLKDTQYF. The CDR3 DNA sequence: TGTGCCAGCAGCCTACACCTGAAGGATACGCAGTATTTT.

In this sample, this clonotype turned up a few times. CDR3 protein: CASNHRRATNEKLFF. The DNA of the CDR3 is TGTGCCAGCAATCACAGACGGGCAACTAATGAAAAACTGTTTTTT. The chain uses TRBV2 and TRBJ1-4; D is ambiguous. The V and J ends lost 7 bases and 0 bases respectively, with 12 bases between them. This CDR3 region has 15 residues. Germline CDR1 reads SNHLY; CDR2 reads FYNNEI.

This clonotype was counted between two and nine times. The gene calls are TRBV7-6 and TRBJ2-3; D is ambiguous. This CDR3 is 13 amino acids long. V gave up 5 bases and J gave up 4 bases, with 10 bases separating them. CDR1 is SGHVS and CDR2 is FNYEAQ in the germline V gene. DNA for the CDR3: TGTGCCAGCAGCGCGACTGAGGCAGATACGCAGTATTTT. Translated: CASSATEADTQYF.

Only a few counts were recorded for this clonotype. The rearrangement uses TRBV20-1 and TRBJ2-7; D gene ambiguous. Per germline, CDR1 DFQATT and CDR2 SNEGSKA (reference sequence). CDR3 length: 13 residues. V gave up 3 bases and J gave up 3 bases, with 12 bases separating them. The CDR3 loop is CSASGDSLYEQYF. The CDR3 region has the DNA TGCAGTGCTAGCGGAGACTCCCTCTACGAGCAGTACTTC.

The rearrangement links TRBV18 to TRBJ2-3; 8 bases fit TRBD2. Germline lookup yields CDR1 KGHSH and CDR2 LQKENI. This CDR3 contains 14 residues. With V trimmed by 4 bases and J by 2 bases, 2 bases remained unmatched. In nucleotides, the CDR3 is TGTGCCAGCTCACTAGCGGGGACCACAGATACGCAGTATTTT. Its protein product is CASSLAGTTDTQYF.

This clonotype was seen ten or more times. The chain carries TRBV11-2 and TRBJ2-1; D uncertain. This CDR3 is 13 amino acids long. The V gene lost 1 base and the J gene lost 3 bases, with 4 bases spanning the gap. Germline CDR1 SGHAT, CDR2 FQNNGV. CDR3 nucleotides: TGTGCCAGCAGCTTAGCTCACTACAATGAGCAGTTCTTC. Protein: CASSLAHYNEQFF.

There are a few counts of this clonotype. V usage is TRBV7-9 and J usage is TRBJ2-7, with 7 bases fitting TRBD1. The CDR3 contains 17 residues. The germline gives CDR1 SEHNR, CDR2 FQNEAQ (reference sequence). The V and J ends lost 5 bases and 2 bases, in that order; junction bases with no gene match: 15. The CDR3 DNA follows: TGTGCCAGCAGCCCCGAGGGGGCAGGAACCATCACCTACGAGCAGTACTTC. This encodes CASSPEGAGTITYEQYF.

This rearrangement joins TRBV3-1 to TRBJ1-5; no reliable D call. Germline V gene lookup returns CDR1 LGHDT and CDR2 YNNKEL (reference sequence). The CDR3 has 14 amino acids. Trimming removed 1 base at V and 6 bases at J, with 10 bases between. CDR3 in amino acids: CASSQGNVRQPQHF. The CDR3, as DNA: TGTGCCAGCAGCCAAGGAAACGTTCGTCAGCCCCAGCATTTT.

CDR3 DNA: TGTGCCAGCAGTTTAAGTTATGGGCAGTTCTTC. Its protein product is CASSLSYGQFF. J is TRBJ2-1 and V is TRBV28; unclear D gene. CDR3 size: 11 residues. Germline V gene data show CDR1 as MDHEN and CDR2 as SYDVKM. Deletions cut 2 bases from V and 12 bases from J, with 8 bases between.

This clonotype was recorded a few times. The V gene is TRBV20-1, the J gene TRBJ2-7; D unclear. The CDR3 covers 14 residues. Germline assignment: CDR1 DFQATT and CDR2 SNEGSKA (reference sequence). Trimming stripped 5 bases from V and 2 bases from J, with 16 bases between. Here the CDR3 DNA reads TGCAGTGCTCTCCGAGGCACCAATCCCTACGAGCAGTACTTC. Its protein product is CSALRGTNPYEQYF.

There are many counts of this clonotype. J is TRBJ1-1 and V is TRBV5-1; the D gene is possibly TRBD1 (5 bases). The CDR3 is made up of 13 amino acids. In germline, CDR1 is SGHRS, CDR2 YFSETQ. The V end was cut by 1 base, the J end by 5 bases, with 9 bases between. The CDR3 sequence: CASSLSAGTEAFF. CDR3 bases: TGCGCCAGCAGCTTGAGTGCAGGGACTGAAGCTTTCTTT.

This clonotype came up many times. The genes are TRBV5-1 and TRBJ2-3; D possibly corresponds to TRBD2 (5 bases). Per germline, CDR1 SGHRS and CDR2 YFSETQ. V was pared by 1 base and J by 1 base, with 7 bases between. The CDR3 length is 14 residues. The CDR3 reads CASSLLRGTDTQYF. The CDR3 DNA reads TGCGCCAGCAGCTTGCTGCGGGGCACAGATACGCAGTATTTT. Drawing the rest from reference TRBV5-1 and TRBJ2-3, the complete variable domain is KAGVTQTPRYLIKTRGQQVTLSCSPISGHRSVSWYQQTPGQGLQFLFEYFSETQRNKGNFPGRFSGRQFSNSRSEMNVSTLELGDSALYLCASSLLRGTDTQYFGPGTRLTVL.

This clonotype was found a few times. The chain carries TRBV12-3 or TRBV12-4 and TRBJ2-7; the match to TRBD2 covers 15 bases. V shed 1 base, J shed 4 bases, and the junction held 5 bases outside the gene matches. This CDR3 is 17 amino acids long. In DNA, the CDR3 is TGTGCCAGCAGTTTAGGCCCGGGACTAGCGGGAGGTTACGAGCAGTACTTC. Translating it yields CASSLGPGLAGGYEQYF.